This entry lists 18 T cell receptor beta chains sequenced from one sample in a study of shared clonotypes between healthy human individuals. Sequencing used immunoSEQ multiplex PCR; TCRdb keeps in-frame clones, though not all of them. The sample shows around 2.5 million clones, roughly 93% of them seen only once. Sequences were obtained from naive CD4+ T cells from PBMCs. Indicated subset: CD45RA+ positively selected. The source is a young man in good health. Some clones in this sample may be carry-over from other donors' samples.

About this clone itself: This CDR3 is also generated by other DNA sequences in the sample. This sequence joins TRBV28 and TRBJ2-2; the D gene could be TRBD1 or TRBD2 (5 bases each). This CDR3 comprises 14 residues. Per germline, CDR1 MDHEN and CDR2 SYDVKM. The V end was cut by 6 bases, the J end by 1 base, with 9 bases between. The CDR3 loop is CASSPGRNTGELFF. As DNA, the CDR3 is TGTGCCAGCAGCCCGGGGCGGAACACCGGGGAGCTGTTTTTT.

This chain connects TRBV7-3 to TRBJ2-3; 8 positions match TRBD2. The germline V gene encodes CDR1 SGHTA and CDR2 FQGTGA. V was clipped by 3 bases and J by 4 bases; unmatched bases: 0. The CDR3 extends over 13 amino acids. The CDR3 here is CASSFGRADTQYF. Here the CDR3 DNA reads TGTGCCAGCAGCTTCGGGAGGGCAGATACGCAGTATTTT.

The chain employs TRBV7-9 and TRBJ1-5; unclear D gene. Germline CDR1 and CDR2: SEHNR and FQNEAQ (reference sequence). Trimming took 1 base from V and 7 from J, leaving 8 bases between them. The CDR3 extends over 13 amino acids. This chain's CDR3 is CASSLENSQPQHF. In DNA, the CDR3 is TGTGCCAGCAGCTTAGAGAACAGCCAGCCCCAGCATTTT.

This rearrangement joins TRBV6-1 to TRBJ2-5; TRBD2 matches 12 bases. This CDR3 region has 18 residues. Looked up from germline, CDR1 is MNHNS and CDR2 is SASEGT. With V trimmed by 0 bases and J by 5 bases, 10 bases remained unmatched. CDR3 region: CASSEAVTSGSHGETQYF. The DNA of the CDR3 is TGTGCCAGCAGTGAAGCGGTGACTAGCGGGAGTCACGGTGAGACCCAGTACTTC.

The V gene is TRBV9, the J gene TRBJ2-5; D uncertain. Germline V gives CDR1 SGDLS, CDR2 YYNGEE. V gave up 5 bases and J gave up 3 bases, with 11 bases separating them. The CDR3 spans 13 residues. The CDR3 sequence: CASSPAPEETQYF. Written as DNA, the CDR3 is TGTGCCAGCAGTCCTGCCCCAGAAGAGACCCAGTACTTC.

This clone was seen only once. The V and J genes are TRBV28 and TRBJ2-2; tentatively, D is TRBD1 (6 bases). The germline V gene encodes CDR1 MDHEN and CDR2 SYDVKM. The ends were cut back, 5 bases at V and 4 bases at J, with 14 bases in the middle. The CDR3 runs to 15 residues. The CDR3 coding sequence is TGTGCCAGCAGTAACGCAGGGGCCGGCACCGGGGAGCTGTTTTTT. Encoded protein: CASSNAGAGTGELFF.

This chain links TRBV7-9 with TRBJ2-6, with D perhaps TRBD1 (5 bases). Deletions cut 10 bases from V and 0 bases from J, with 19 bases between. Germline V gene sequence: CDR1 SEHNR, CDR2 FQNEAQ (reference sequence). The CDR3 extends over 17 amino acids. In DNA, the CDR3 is TGTGCCACCATCCTGAACGACAGTCCCTCTGGGGCCAACGTCCTGACTTTC. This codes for CATILNDSPSGANVLTF.

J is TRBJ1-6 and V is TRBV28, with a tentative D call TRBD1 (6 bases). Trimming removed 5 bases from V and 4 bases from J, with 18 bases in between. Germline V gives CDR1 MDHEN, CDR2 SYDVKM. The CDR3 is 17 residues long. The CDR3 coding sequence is TGTGCCAGCAGTCCGGGGGGGCAGTTAGTATATAATTCACCCCTCCACTTT. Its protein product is CASSPGGQLVYNSPLHF. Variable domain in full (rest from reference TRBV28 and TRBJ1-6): DVKVTQSSRYLVKRTGEKVFLECVQDMDHENMFWYRQDPGLGLRLIYFSYDVKMKEKGDIPEGYSVSREKKERFSLILESASTNQTSMYLCASSPGGQLVYNSPLHFGNGTRLTVT.

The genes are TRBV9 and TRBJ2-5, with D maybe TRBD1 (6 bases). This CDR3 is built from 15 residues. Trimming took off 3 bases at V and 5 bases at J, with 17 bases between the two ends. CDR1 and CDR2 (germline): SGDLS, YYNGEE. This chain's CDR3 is CASSASEGVAETQYF. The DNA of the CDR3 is TGTGCCAGCAGCGCCTCTGAGGGGGTAGCCGAGACCCAGTACTTC.

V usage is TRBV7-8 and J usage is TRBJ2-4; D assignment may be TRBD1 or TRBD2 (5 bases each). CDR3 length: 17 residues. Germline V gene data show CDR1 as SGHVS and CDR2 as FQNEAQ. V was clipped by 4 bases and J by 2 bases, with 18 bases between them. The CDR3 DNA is TGTGCCAGCAGCTCAGTAGAAGGGGAGCGGTCCAAAAACATTCAGTACTTC. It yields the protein CASSSVEGERSKNIQYF.

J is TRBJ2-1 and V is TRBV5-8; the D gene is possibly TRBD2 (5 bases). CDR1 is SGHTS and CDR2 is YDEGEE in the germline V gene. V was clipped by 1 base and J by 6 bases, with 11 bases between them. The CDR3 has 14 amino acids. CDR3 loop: CASSLHWTLNEQFF. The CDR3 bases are TGTGCCAGCAGCTTGCATTGGACTCTCAATGAGCAGTTCTTC.

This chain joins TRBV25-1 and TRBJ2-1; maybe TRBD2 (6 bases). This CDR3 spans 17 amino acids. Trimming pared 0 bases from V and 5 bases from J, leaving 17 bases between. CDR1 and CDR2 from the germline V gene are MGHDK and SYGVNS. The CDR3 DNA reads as TGTGCCAGCAGTGAATATACTGGCGGGATAGTCGACAATGAGCAGTTCTTC. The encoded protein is CASSEYTGGIVDNEQFF.

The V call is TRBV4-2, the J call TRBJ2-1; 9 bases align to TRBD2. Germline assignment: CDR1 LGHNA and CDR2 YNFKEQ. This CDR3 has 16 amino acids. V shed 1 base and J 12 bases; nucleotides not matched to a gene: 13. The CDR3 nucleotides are TGTGCCAGCAGCCAAGTCCAGCGGCGGGGGGGCGACCTGCAGTTCTTC. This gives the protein CASSQVQRRGGDLQFF.

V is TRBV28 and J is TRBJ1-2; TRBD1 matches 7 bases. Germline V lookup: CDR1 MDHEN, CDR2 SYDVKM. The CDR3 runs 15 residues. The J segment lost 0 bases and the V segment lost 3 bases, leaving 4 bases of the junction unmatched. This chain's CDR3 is CASSFRGQSNYGYTF. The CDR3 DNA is TGTGCCAGCAGTTTTAGGGGACAGTCTAACTATGGCTACACCTTC.

CDR3 amino acids: CASSLGPEGRPQHF. The CDR3 DNA follows: TGTGCCAGCAGCTTAGGTCCAGAGGGGCGGCCCCAGCATTTT. The chain couples TRBV7-2 to TRBJ1-5; a possible D gene is TRBD1 (5 bases). Germline V gene sequence: CDR1 SGHTA, CDR2 FQGNSA. The V gene lost 1 base and the J gene lost 9 bases, with 13 bases spanning the gap. The CDR3 spans 14 residues.

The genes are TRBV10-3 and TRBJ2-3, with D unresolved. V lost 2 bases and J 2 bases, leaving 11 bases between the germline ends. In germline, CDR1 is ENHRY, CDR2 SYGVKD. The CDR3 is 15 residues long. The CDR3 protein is CAISEVIVSTDTQYF. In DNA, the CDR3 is TGTGCCATCAGTGAGGTTATTGTCTCCACAGATACGCAGTATTTT.

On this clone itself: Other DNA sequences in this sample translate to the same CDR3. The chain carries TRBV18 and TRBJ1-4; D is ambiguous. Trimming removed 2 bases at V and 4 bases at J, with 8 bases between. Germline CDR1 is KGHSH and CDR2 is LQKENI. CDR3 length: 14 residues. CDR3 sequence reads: CASSPGVGNEKLFF. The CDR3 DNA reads TGTGCCAGCTCACCAGGGGTTGGTAATGAAAAACTGTTTTTT. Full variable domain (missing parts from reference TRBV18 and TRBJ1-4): NAGVMQNPRHLVRRRGQEARLRCSPMKGHSHVYWYRQLPEEGLKFMVYLQKENIIDESGMPKERFSAEFPKEGPSILRIQQVVRGDSAAYFCASSPGVGNEKLFFGSGTQLSVL.

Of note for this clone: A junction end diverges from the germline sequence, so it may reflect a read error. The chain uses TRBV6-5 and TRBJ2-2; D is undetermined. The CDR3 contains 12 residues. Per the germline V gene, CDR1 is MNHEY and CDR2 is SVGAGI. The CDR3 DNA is TGTGCCAGCAGAGGGAACGCCGGGGAGCTGTTTTTT. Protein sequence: CASRGNAGELFF.